Below are 20 T cell receptor beta chains sequenced from a single sample in a study of T cell repertoires in cytomegalovirus infection. TCRdb reanalysed the reads using MiXCR and keeps one entry per CDR3 protein. The sample carries 370,000 or so distinct CDR3 sequences, about 34% recorded once. These receptors lack a known antigen. The starting material was cultured PBMCs, obtained from culture after CMV antigen stimulation. Receptors originate from a human donor in good health (CMV status not recorded). Some clones in this sample may be carry-over from other donors' samples.

V usage is TRBV6-5 and J usage is TRBJ2-7, with 7 bases aligning to TRBD2. The J segment lost 2 bases and the V segment lost 6 bases, leaving 7 bases of the junction unmatched. The germline gives CDR1 MNHEY, CDR2 SVGAGI. The length of the CDR3 is 14 residues. The CDR3, as DNA: TGTGCCAGCAGGGGCAGGGAGGGACCCTACGAGCAGTACTTC. It translates to CASRGREGPYEQYF.

This clonotype showed up many times. V gene TRBV7-2 combines with J gene TRBJ2-1; 7 nucleotides align to TRBD2. Germline V lookup: CDR1 SGHTA, CDR2 FQGNSA. This CDR3 is 17 amino acids long. The J segment lost 0 bases and the V segment lost 4 bases, leaving 9 bases of the junction unmatched. CDR3 in amino acids: CASSSRASGSSYNEQFF. The DNA of the CDR3 is TGTGCCAGCAGCTCTAGGGCTAGCGGAAGCTCCTACAATGAGCAGTTCTTC.

Ten or more counts support this clonotype. The chain combines TRBV7-2 with TRBJ1-6; D is undetermined. Trimming took off 0 bases at V and 0 bases at J, with 12 bases between the two ends. The length of the CDR3 is 18 residues. Germline V gene lookup returns CDR1 SGHTA and CDR2 FQGNSA. The CDR3 region has the DNA TGTGCCAGCAGCTTAGCGGCCCGGGCGAGCTCCTATAATTCACCCCTCCACTTT. Its translation: CASSLAARASSYNSPLHF.

This clonotype was counted between two and nine times. This chain connects TRBV6-6 to TRBJ1-1, with D hard to call. Germline V gene data show CDR1 as MNHNY and CDR2 as SVGAGI (reference sequence). The V gene lost 2 bases and the J gene lost 5 bases, with 6 bases spanning the gap. There are 12 residues in the CDR3. CDR3 DNA: TGTGCCAGCAGTTACACGGGAACTGAAGCTTTCTTT. Encoded protein: CASSYTGTEAFF.

This clonotype was seen more than once but under ten times. V usage is TRBV6-1 and J usage is TRBJ1-4; weak D call: TRBD1 (6 bases). Germline CDR1 and CDR2: MNHNS and SASEGT. Deletions cut 6 bases from V and 0 bases from J, with 11 bases between. The CDR3 covers 15 residues. The CDR3 nucleotides read TGTGCCAGCAGACGTCGGACAGCAACTAATGAAAAACTGTTTTTT. This gives the protein CASRRRTATNEKLFF.

This clonotype was seen ten or more times. V is TRBV7-2 and J is TRBJ2-3; TRBD2 is a possible D gene (5 bases). Germline-derived CDR1 and CDR2 are SGHTA and FQGNSA. There are 14 residues in the CDR3. The V end was cut by 2 bases, the J end by 6 bases, with 12 bases between. The CDR3 DNA follows: TGTGCCAGCAGCTTACGAGGGCTAGAGGATACGCAGTATTTT. Its protein is CASSLRGLEDTQYF.

This chain connects TRBV27 to TRBJ1-6; D gene unclear. This CDR3 spans 19 amino acids. Germline assignment: CDR1 MNHEY and CDR2 SMNVEV (reference sequence). V lost 2 bases and J lost 0, with 17 bases in between. For the CDR3, the DNA is TGTGCCAGCAGTTTAACCCTGAGAGGCCACAGCTCCTATAATTCACCCCTCCACTTT. It translates to CASSLTLRGHSSYNSPLHF.

This clonotype was recorded only once. The gene calls are TRBV4-1 and TRBJ1-2; D is perhaps TRBD1 (5 bases). Trimming removed 3 bases at V and 9 bases at J, with 17 bases between. CDR1 and CDR2 from the germline V gene are MGHRA and YSYEKL. This CDR3 has 14 residues. Written as DNA, the CDR3 is TGCGCCAGCAGCCACGCGGGAATTAGGGGTAGCTACACCTTC. Its translation is CASSHAGIRGSYTF.

This chain links TRBV14 with TRBJ2-1; 7 bases are a match to TRBD2. Germline V gene data show CDR1 as SGHDN and CDR2 as FVKESK. The junction had 7 bases not matched to a gene; V was cut back by 1 base and J by 7 bases. The length of the CDR3 is 15 residues. As DNA, the CDR3 is TGTGCCAGCAGCCAAGTGGCGGGAGCGGTAAATGAGCAGTTCTTC. Residues: CASSQVAGAVNEQFF.

V gene TRBV7-2 combines with J gene TRBJ2-1; D might be TRBD2 (5 bases). CDR3 length: 12 amino acids. The germline V gene encodes CDR1 SGHTA and CDR2 FQGNSA. Trimming left V 3 bases short and J 10 bases short, with 10 bases between. CDR3 in DNA: TGTGCCAGCAGCTTCCTAGCTGGAGAGCAGTTCTTC. It codes for CASSFLAGEQFF.

The gene calls are TRBV5-6 and TRBJ1-6, with D maybe TRBD1 (5 bases). CDR3 length: 15 residues. Deletions cut 4 bases from V and 4 bases from J, with 12 bases between. CDR1 and CDR2 from the germline V gene are SGHDT and YYEEEE. CDR3 in DNA: TGTGCCAGCAGCAGGGGACTGACTTATAATTCACCCCTCCACTTT. Its protein product is CASSRGLTYNSPLHF.

In this sample, this clonotype turned up a few times. The V and J genes are TRBV19 and TRBJ1-6; unclear D gene. Germline CDR1 LNHDA, CDR2 SQIVND (reference sequence). The CDR3 consists of 14 residues. Trimming took 5 bases from V and 10 from J, leaving 15 bases between them. The CDR3 loop reads CASSQDGPGSPLHF. In DNA form, the CDR3 reads TGTGCCAGTAGTCAGGACGGGCCCGGCTCACCCCTCCACTTT.

This clonotype was picked up many times. The chain employs TRBV7-2 and TRBJ2-5; D tentatively fits TRBD1 or TRBD2 (5 bases each). V shed 0 bases and J shed 3 bases, with 11 bases lying between them. Per germline, CDR1 SGHTA and CDR2 FQGNSA. This CDR3 has 15 residues. The CDR3 protein is CASSLAGTPKETQYF. As DNA, the CDR3 is TGTGCCAGCAGCTTAGCCGGGACCCCGAAAGAGACCCAGTACTTC.

This clonotype turned up a few times. This chain connects TRBV11-1 to TRBJ1-1; D is uncertain. Per germline, CDR1 SGHAT and CDR2 FQDESV (reference sequence). The CDR3 contains 13 residues. The V gene lost 3 bases and the J gene lost 5 bases, with 10 bases spanning the gap. CDR3 bases: TGTGCCAGCAGCTTGCCCGGTCGGACTGAAGCTTTCTTT. Its protein is CASSLPGRTEAFF.

This chain connects TRBV27 to TRBJ2-5, with D uncertain. In germline, CDR1 is MNHEY, CDR2 SMNVEV (reference sequence). The CDR3 has 13 amino acids. Between the trimmed V and J ends, which lost 7 bases and 0 bases, there was a span of 9 bases. CDR3 sequence: CASMALNQETQYF. The DNA for the CDR3 is TGTGCCAGCATGGCCCTAAACCAAGAGACCCAGTACTTC.

This chain connects TRBV4-1 to TRBJ1-1; D ambiguous. This CDR3 has 14 residues. Trimming left V 0 bases short and J 5 bases short, with 10 bases between. Germline V gives CDR1 MGHRA, CDR2 YSYEKL. CDR3 region: CASSQEGRWTEAFF. In DNA, the CDR3 is TGCGCCAGCAGCCAAGAGGGCAGATGGACTGAAGCTTTCTTT.

The CDR3 protein is CARSRGLEQYF. CDR3 coding DNA: TGTGCCAGAAGCCGGGGTCTCGAGCAGTACTTC. The V gene is TRBV5-3, the J gene TRBJ2-7; perhaps TRBD2 as D (5 bases). TRBV5-3 belongs to the ORF category, with a function that is uncertain. The CDR3 sequence is 11 residues long. Trimming took off 4 bases at V and 6 bases at J, with 8 bases between the two ends.

The V gene is TRBV10-3, the J gene TRBJ2-7; D perhaps matches TRBD1 (5 bases). From germline, CDR1 is ENHRY and CDR2 SYGVKD. V was pared by 10 bases and J by 1 base, with 17 bases between. The CDR3 runs 14 residues. The CDR3 nucleotides read TGTGCCACCACCCCAGGGCCGCCTTCCTACGAGCAGTACTTC. Translated: CATTPGPPSYEQYF.

V usage is TRBV7-3 and J usage is TRBJ2-7, with 8 nucleotides matching TRBD1. The trim removed 5 bases at V and 1 base at J, leaving 7 bases unmatched. Germline CDR1 is SGHTA and CDR2 is FQGTGA. The CDR3 sequence is 15 residues long. CDR3 in DNA: TGTGCCAGCAGCCCGGGACAGGTTGGGTCCTACGAGCAGTACTTC. The encoded protein is CASSPGQVGSYEQYF.

The rearrangement joins TRBV7-2 to TRBJ2-5; D might be TRBD2 (5 bases). This CDR3 is 15 amino acids long. V lost 4 bases to trimming and J lost 1 base, with 13 bases between them. Germline values: CDR1 SGHTA, CDR2 FQGNSA. CDR3 nucleotides: TGTGCCAGCAGCTGGAACGAGGGTATCCAAGAGACCCAGTACTTC. It encodes CASSWNEGIQETQYF.